This entry lists 30 T cell receptor beta chains sequenced from one sample in a study of post-analysis software for immune sequencing data. The antigens for these receptors are not known. Whole-study findings and limits: The study found TRBV5-6, TRBV5-1 and TRBV20-1 among 4 or 5 TRBV segments more frequent in patients than controls.

Unique molecular identifiers were built into the TCR beta cDNA libraries. Using its own MiXCR run on the PCR reads, TCRdb lists one record per CDR3 protein. The sample consists of some 800,000 distinct CDR3 sequences, about 45% of them appearing once. The sequenced sample consisted of blood. These receptors were obtained from a girl between 10 and 17 years old with multiple sclerosis.

The genes are TRBV5-1 and TRBJ2-3; D perhaps matches TRBD1 (6 bases). V was shortened by 4 bases and J by 6 bases, with 12 bases between the two germline ends. The germline V gene has CDR1 SGHRS and CDR2 YFSETQ. The length of the CDR3 is 13 residues. CDR3 DNA sequence: TGCGCCAGCAGCAGGGACATGTGGGATACGCAGTATTTT. Translation gives CASSRDMWDTQYF.

The rearrangement joins TRBV6-6 to TRBJ2-5, with TRBD2 matching 10 bases. V was clipped by 4 bases and J by 11 bases; unmatched bases: 13. This CDR3 has 15 residues. CDR1 is MNHNY and CDR2 is SVGAGI in the germline V gene (reference sequence). CDR3 loop: CASSFSLAGVEEQYF. DNA of the CDR3: TGTGCCAGCAGTTTTTCCCTAGCGGGAGTAGAGGAGCAGTACTTC.

This chain connects TRBV6-2 or TRBV6-3 to TRBJ1-5, with TRBD1 matching 11 bases. Losses at the gene ends were 6 bases for V and 7 bases for J; bases not matched to a gene: 11. CDR1 and CDR2 from the germline V gene are MNHEY and SVGEGT. This CDR3 is 16 amino acids long. The CDR3 spells CASSPSGQGAHQPQHF. Here the CDR3 DNA reads TGTGCCAGCAGCCCCTCCGGACAGGGGGCCCACCAGCCCCAGCATTTT.

The rearrangement links TRBV4-3 to TRBJ1-1; D ambiguous. The CDR3 runs 13 residues. Trimming took off 1 base at V and 0 bases at J, with 3 bases between the two ends. In germline, CDR1 is LGHNA, CDR2 YSLEER. CDR3 amino acids: CASSQGMNTEAFF. The CDR3 nucleotides read TGCGCCAGCAGCCAAGGCATGAACACTGAAGCTTTCTTT.

J is TRBJ1-4 and V is TRBV6-5; tentative D call: TRBD1 (5 bases). Germline loops: CDR1 MNHEY, CDR2 SVGAGI. V gave up 4 bases and J gave up 8 bases, with 17 bases separating them. The CDR3 totals 15 residues. CDR3 nucleotides: TGTGCCAGCAGTTCTAATTGGGGTTGGGGCGAAAAACTGTTTTTT. It specifies CASSSNWGWGEKLFF.

This clonotype has only one observation. This chain uses TRBV15 with TRBJ2-1; 11 bases fit TRBD2. This CDR3 region has 17 residues. Trimming cost V 3 bases and J 0 bases; bases outside gene matches: 4. Per the germline V gene, CDR1 is LNHNV and CDR2 is YYDKDF (reference sequence). CDR3 DNA sequence: TGTGCCACCAGCAGTCACGGACTAGCGGGCTCCTACAATGAGCAGTTCTTC. Translating gives CATSSHGLAGSYNEQFF.

This sequence joins TRBV11-1 and TRBJ2-1; 7 bases align to TRBD2. The end of the DNA is better explained by TRBJ2-7, so the J call may be wrong. This CDR3 comprises 15 residues. Germline values: CDR1 SGHAT, CDR2 FQDESV (reference sequence). CDR3 protein: CASSSERDFYNEQYF. The CDR3, as DNA: TGTGCCAGCAGCTCCGAGCGGGACTTCTACAATGAGCAGTACTTC.

A few counts support this clonotype. V gene TRBV5-6 combines with J gene TRBJ2-1, with 11 bases aligning to TRBD2. Per the germline V gene, CDR1 is SGHDT and CDR2 is YYEEEE. V lost 3 bases to trimming and J lost 4 bases; unmatched junction nucleotides: 6. The CDR3 loop spans 16 amino acids. The CDR3: CASSSIAGGRYNEQFF. CDR3 nucleotides: TGTGCCAGCAGCTCCATAGCGGGAGGGCGGTACAATGAGCAGTTCTTC.

The V and J genes are TRBV25-1 and TRBJ2-1, with D tentatively TRBD2 (6 bases). This CDR3 has 14 amino acids. With 6 bases removed from V and 1 base from J, the gap between germline ends came to 10 bases. Germline values: CDR1 MGHDK, CDR2 SYGVNS. Written as DNA, the CDR3 is TGTGCCAGCAGGAGGGGAGGTTCCTACAATGAGCAGTTCTTC. Protein: CASRRGGSYNEQFF.

V and J are TRBV20-1 and TRBJ2-5; the match to TRBD2 covers 11 bases. The CDR3 sequence is 17 residues long. In germline, CDR1 is DFQATT, CDR2 SNEGSKA (reference sequence). Trimming removed 5 bases from V and 2 bases from J; junction bases left unmatched: 13. The CDR3 loop is CSASLSGRVLRQETQYF. The CDR3 DNA reads as TGCAGTGCTTCTCTTAGCGGGAGGGTACTGAGGCAAGAGACCCAGTACTTC.

This chain uses TRBV29-1 with TRBJ2-5; 8 bases align to TRBD2. Germline values: CDR1 SQVTM, CDR2 ANQGSEA. V was pared by 3 bases and J by 1 base, with 7 bases of the junction left unmatched. The CDR3 is 15 residues long. This CDR3 reads CSVDTSGGLQETQYF. As DNA, the CDR3 is TGCAGCGTTGATACTAGCGGCGGACTCCAAGAGACCCAGTACTTC.

This chain links TRBV11-1 with TRBJ2-3, with a possible D match to TRBD2 (5 bases). Germline-derived CDR1 and CDR2 are SGHAT and FQDESV (reference sequence). This CDR3 is 16 amino acids long. V lost 2 bases and J 1 base, leaving 13 bases between the germline ends. The CDR3 here is CASSLLRTRGTDTQYF. The CDR3 DNA reads as TGTGCCAGCAGCTTACTTCGAACGAGGGGCACAGATACGCAGTATTTT. Full variable domain (rest looked up from reference TRBV11-1 and TRBJ2-3): EAEVAQSPRYKITEKSQAVAFWCDPISGHATLYWYRQILGQGPELLVQFQDESVVDDSQLPKDRFSAERLKGVDSTLKIQPAELGDSAMYLCASSLLRTRGTDTQYFGPGTRLTVL.

This clonotype was found a few times. V and J are TRBV20-1 and TRBJ2-5, with TRBD2 matching over 7 bases. Trimming cost V 6 bases and J 11 bases; bases outside gene matches: 12. The CDR3 consists of 12 residues. In germline, CDR1 is DFQATT, CDR2 SNEGSKA (reference sequence). CDR3 loop: CSAAGVLNEQYF. The CDR3 DNA reads TGCAGTGCGGCGGGGGTACTCAATGAGCAGTACTTC.

The V and J genes are TRBV20-1 and TRBJ1-5; D not resolved. The CDR3 loop spans 13 amino acids. The germline V gene encodes CDR1 DFQATT and CDR2 SNEGSKA (reference sequence). Trimming removed 1 base at V and 7 bases at J, with 11 bases between. CDR3 coding DNA: TGCAGTGCTAGAGGGGGTTTACAACAGCCCCAGCATTTT. Its translation: CSARGGLQQPQHF.

V gene TRBV7-8 combines with J gene TRBJ2-5; D not certain. V lost 2 bases and J 5 bases, leaving 12 bases between the germline ends. Germline-derived CDR1 and CDR2 are SGHVS and FQNEAQ. CDR3 length: 14 residues. The chain's CDR3 is CASSLTVRKETQYF. The CDR3 coding sequence is TGTGCCAGCAGCTTAACCGTCAGGAAGGAGACCCAGTACTTC.

The rearrangement links TRBV4-3 to TRBJ2-1, with 11 bases fitting TRBD2. Germline loops: CDR1 LGHNA, CDR2 YSLEER. With 0 bases clipped from V and 8 bases from J, the junction kept 3 bases outside the gene matches. The CDR3 runs to 15 residues. The CDR3 DNA sequence: TGCGCCAGCAGCCAAGAGACTAGCGGGACCTATGAGCAGTTCTTC. It yields the protein CASSQETSGTYEQFF.

The genes are TRBV4-3 and TRBJ1-4; the D gene is possibly TRBD1 (5 bases). This CDR3 spans 15 amino acids. Germline V lookup: CDR1 LGHNA, CDR2 YSLEER. With 0 bases removed from V and 8 bases from J, the gap between germline ends came to 13 bases. Here the CDR3 DNA reads TGCGCCAGCAGCCAAGATCCGACCCGGGACGAAAAACTGTTTTTT. Translation: CASSQDPTRDEKLFF.

This clonotype was detected only a few times. J is TRBJ1-1 and V is TRBV12-3 or TRBV12-4; D ambiguous. The germline V and J ends were trimmed by 4 bases and 0 bases, with 6 bases remaining between them. The CDR3 is 13 amino acids. The chain's CDR3 is CASSSSVNTEAFF. The CDR3 DNA reads TGTGCCAGCAGTTCCTCGGTGAACACTGAAGCTTTCTTT.

This clonotype was counted a few times. The chain employs TRBV7-2 and TRBJ2-7; 7 positions match TRBD2. Germline CDR1 and CDR2: SGHTA and FQGNSA. The CDR3 is 15 amino acids. The V segment lost 2 bases and the J segment 7 bases; nucleotides outside the gene matches: 11. CDR3 residues: CASSLPPAGSREQYF. For the CDR3, the DNA is TGTGCCAGCAGCTTACCCCCAGCGGGGTCCCGGGAGCAGTACTTC.

This clonotype was seen a handful of times. This chain links TRBV18 with TRBJ2-1; 7 bases line up with TRBD1. V lost 0 bases and J lost 0; bases outside the gene matches: 5. The CDR3 length is 17 residues. CDR1 is KGHSH and CDR2 is LQKENI in the germline V gene. CDR3: CASSPPGQLSSYNEQFF. In DNA, the CDR3 is TGTGCCAGCTCACCACCGGGACAGCTCAGCTCCTACAATGAGCAGTTCTTC.

The V and J genes are TRBV11-1 and TRBJ2-1; 8 positions agree with TRBD2. V shed 0 bases and J 6 bases; nucleotides not matched to a gene: 4. The CDR3 has 15 amino acids. Germline V gives CDR1 SGHAT, CDR2 FQDESV (reference sequence). CDR3 in amino acids: CASSLAPGGGNEQFF. The CDR3 bases are TGTGCCAGCAGCTTAGCCCCGGGAGGGGGCAATGAGCAGTTCTTC.

This chain connects TRBV7-2 to TRBJ2-6; 7 bases agree with TRBD2. In germline, CDR1 is SGHTA, CDR2 FQGNSA. With V trimmed by 3 bases and J by 0 bases, 8 bases remained unmatched. The CDR3 totals 18 residues. DNA of the CDR3: TGTGCCAGCAGCTTCCCCATTGAGCGGGGCTCTGGGGCCAACGTCCTGACTTTC. Protein product: CASSFPIERGSGANVLTF.

This clonotype was seen just once. The chain has TRBV11-2 and TRBJ2-4; TRBD2 might be the D (5 bases). Trimming took off 7 bases at V and 13 bases at J, with 17 bases between the two ends. Germline V gene sequence: CDR1 SGHAT, CDR2 FQNNGV. CDR3 size: 12 residues. CDR3 nucleotides: TGTGCCAGCAACGGCGACTTCTGGGAGCAGTACTTC. Translated: CASNGDFWEQYF.

This sequence joins TRBV20-1 and TRBJ2-3; D ambiguous. This CDR3 is built from 12 residues. CDR1 is DFQATT and CDR2 is SNEGSKA in the germline V gene (reference sequence). Trimming took 7 bases from V and 1 from J, leaving 9 bases between them. CDR3 DNA: TGCAGTGTCCAGGATGGCACAGATACGCAGTATTTT. Amino acid sequence: CSVQDGTDTQYF.

This clonotype turned up a few times. The chain links TRBV7-2 to TRBJ1-2, with 8 bases lining up with TRBD1. CDR1 SGHTA and CDR2 FQGNSA come from the germline V gene. This CDR3 has 15 amino acids. Losses at the gene ends were 5 bases for V and 8 bases for J; bases not matched to a gene: 13. This chain's CDR3 is CASSVTRTGWEGYTF. In nucleotides, the CDR3 is TGTGCCAGCAGCGTTACTCGGACAGGGTGGGAAGGCTACACCTTC.

This chain links TRBV19 with TRBJ1-2; possible D gene TRBD1, 6 bases. CDR3 size: 18 residues. Germline CDR1 is LNHDA and CDR2 is SQIVND (reference sequence). The V and J ends lost 3 bases and 4 bases respectively, with 24 bases between them. CDR3 bases: TGTGCCAGTAGTATTAAGGGGGGAACACTTTTGGAGGCCTATGGCTACACCTTC. Amino acids: CASSIKGGTLLEAYGYTF. Together with reference TRBV19 and TRBJ1-2, the CDR3 gives the full variable domain: DGGITQSPKYLFRKEGQNVTLSCEQNLNHDAMYWYRQDPGQGLRLIYYSQIVNDFQKGDIAEGYSVSREKKESFPLTVTSAQKNPTAFYLCASSIKGGTLLEAYGYTFGSGTRLTVV.

This sequence joins TRBV20-1 and TRBJ2-7, with 9 bases fitting TRBD1. This CDR3 region has 14 residues. The junction had 7 bases not matched to a gene; V was cut back by 5 bases and J by 2 bases. Germline V gives CDR1 DFQATT, CDR2 SNEGSKA (reference sequence). The CDR3 region has the DNA TGCAGTGCTTGGGACAGGGACCGTACCTACGAGCAGTACTTC. Protein: CSAWDRDRTYEQYF.

Regarding this clonotype: One end of the junction is discordant with germline, which a read error may explain. The J gene is TRBJ1-6, the V gene TRBV15; D ambiguous. The CDR3 runs to 16 residues. Germline V gives CDR1 LNHNV, CDR2 YYDKDF (reference sequence). CDR3 sequence (DNA): TGTGCCACTAGCAGGATCGTCGACGGCCCAAATTCACCCCTCCACTTT. Residues: CATSRIVDGPNSPLHF.

This chain uses TRBV6-1 with TRBJ2-1; TRBD2 aligns across 13 bases. Trimming took 3 bases from V and 8 from J; bases not matched to a gene: 16. CDR3 length: 19 amino acids. Per the germline V gene, CDR1 is MNHNS and CDR2 is SASEGT. Written as DNA, the CDR3 is TGTGCCAGCAGTGACGGGGGACTAGCGGGAAACCCGACGGTGGATGAGCAGTTCTTC. Protein sequence: CASSDGGLAGNPTVDEQFF.

The chain links TRBV29-1 to TRBJ2-1; 11 bases fit TRBD2. Losses at the gene ends were 0 bases for V and 7 bases for J; bases not matched to a gene: 5. Per germline, CDR1 SQVTM and CDR2 ANQGSEA. The CDR3 length is 15 residues. The CDR3 DNA is TGCAGCGTTGAAGACCCTAGCGGGAGGACGAATGAGCAGTTCTTC. Protein product: CSVEDPSGRTNEQFF.